This T cell receptor (beta chain) appears in the sequencing data of a study of pediatric ulcerative colitis. This CDR3 comprises 17 residues. V was cut by 8 bases and J by 2 bases, with 22 bases left in between. CDR1 and CDR2 from the germline V gene are SEHNR and FQNEAQ (reference sequence). Sequencing was performed with immunoSEQ multiplex PCR; in TCRdb, only in-frame clones are kept and a portion is missing. The sample yields 37,000 or so clones, less than 90% seen once. The gene calls are TRBV7-9 and TRBJ1-5, with TRBD1 as a possible D gene (6 bases). Sequenced: blood. The receptor was derived from a girl aged 10-17 years with moderate ulcerative colitis. The CDR3, as DNA: TGTGCCAGCGGTTTCGACACAGGGTTTCAGGGCAATCAGCCCCAGCATTTT. This sequence encodes CASGFDTGFQGNQPQHF. Filled out from reference TRBV7-9 and TRBJ1-5, the complete variable domain reads DTGVSQNPRHKITKRGQNVTFRCDPISEHNRLYWYRQTLGQGPEFLTYFQNEAQLEKSRLLSDRFSAERPKGSFSTLEIQRTEQGDSAMYLCASGFDTGFQGNQPQHFGDGTRLSIL.